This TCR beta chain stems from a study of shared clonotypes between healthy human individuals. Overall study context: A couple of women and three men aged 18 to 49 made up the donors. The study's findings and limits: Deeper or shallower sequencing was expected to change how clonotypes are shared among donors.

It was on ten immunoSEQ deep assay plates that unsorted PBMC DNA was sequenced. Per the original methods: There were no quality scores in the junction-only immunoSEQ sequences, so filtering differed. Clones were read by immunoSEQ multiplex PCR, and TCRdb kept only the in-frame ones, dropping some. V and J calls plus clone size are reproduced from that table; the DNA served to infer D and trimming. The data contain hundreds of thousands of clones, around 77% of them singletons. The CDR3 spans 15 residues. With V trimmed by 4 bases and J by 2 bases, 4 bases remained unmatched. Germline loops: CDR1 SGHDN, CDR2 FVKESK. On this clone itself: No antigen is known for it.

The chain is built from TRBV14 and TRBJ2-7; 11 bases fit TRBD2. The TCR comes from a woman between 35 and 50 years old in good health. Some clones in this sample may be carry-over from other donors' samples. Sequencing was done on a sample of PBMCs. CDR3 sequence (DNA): TGTGCCAGCAGCCCGGGACTAGCGGTTACCTACGAGCAGTACTTC. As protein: CASSPGLAVTYEQYF.